A single sample gave rise to the 19 T cell receptor beta chains below, sequenced in a study of beta chain features in type 1 diabetes. Findings and limits, study-wide: Researchers report that Type 1 diabetes patients had moderately but significantly shorter TCRB CDR3s across all four CD4+ subsets.

Reverse transcription of all isolated RNA meant that expressed TCRB transcripts were sequenced. Data came from immunoSEQ multiplex PCR; TCRdb stores just in-frame clones and leaves some out. The sample shows approximately 52,000 clones, 50% to 75% of them seen only once. These receptors lack a known antigen. Sequencing was done on a sample of stem cell memory CD4+ T cells from blood. These receptors were collected from a woman aged 25 to 39 with type 1 diabetes.

V and J are TRBV29-1 and TRBJ2-3, with unresolved D. Between the trimmed V and J ends, which lost 3 bases and 5 bases, there was a span of 12 bases. Germline-derived CDR1 and CDR2 are SQVTM and ANQGSEA. This CDR3 contains 13 residues. For the CDR3, the DNA is TGCAGCGTTGAGTCGCCCGGGTTAGATACGCAGTATTTT. The encoded protein is CSVESPGLDTQYF.

This clone was counted only a few times. The chain recombines TRBV28 with TRBJ2-3; 9 bases are shared with TRBD1. The CDR3 has 15 amino acids. CDR1 and CDR2 from the germline V gene are MDHEN and SYDVKM. Trimming cost V 4 bases and J 4 bases; bases outside gene matches: 6. CDR3 sequence reads: CASSSPGQGPDTQYF. In DNA, the CDR3 is TGTGCCAGCAGTTCACCGGGACAGGGTCCAGATACGCAGTATTTT.

CDR3 DNA sequence: TGTGCCTGGAGACGGGACAGCCACACCGGGGAGCTGTTTTTT. This gives the protein CAWRRDSHTGELFF. The chain links TRBV30 to TRBJ2-2, with 7 bases identical to TRBD1. J lost 3 bases, V lost 3 bases, and 4 bases had no gene match. CDR3 length equals 14 residues. Per germline, CDR1 GTSNPN and CDR2 SVGIG (reference sequence). The complete variable domain, with remaining parts taken from reference TRBV30 and TRBJ2-2, reads SQTIHQWPATLVQPVGSPLSLECTVEGTSNPNLYWYRQAAGRGLQLLFYSVGIGQISSEVPQNLSASRPQDRQFILSSKKLLLSDSGFYLCAWRRDSHTGELFFGEGSRLTVL.

The chain recombines TRBV4-1 with TRBJ1-5; 7 bases align to TRBD1. The CDR3 runs to 15 residues. Trimming at V came to 1 base and at J to 6 bases, leaving 6 bases not matched to a gene. The germline gives CDR1 MGHRA, CDR2 YSYEKL. DNA of the CDR3: TGCGCCAGCAGCCAAGGCCAGGGGGACGGTCAGCCCCAGCATTTT. This gives the protein CASSQGQGDGQPQHF.

This chain connects TRBV29-1 to TRBJ2-5; D possibly corresponds to TRBD1 (6 bases). V was cut by 6 bases and J by 3 bases, with 14 bases left in between. Germline V gene sequence: CDR1 SQVTM, CDR2 ANQGSEA. The CDR3 is 13 residues long. CDR3 residues: CSVPGAGEETQYF. The CDR3 bases are TGCAGCGTCCCGGGCGCAGGGGAAGAGACCCAGTACTTC.

The V call is TRBV6-5, the J call TRBJ2-5; 12 bases are shared with TRBD2. Trimming cost V 6 bases and J 0 bases; bases outside gene matches: 2. Germline values: CDR1 MNHEY, CDR2 SVGAGI. The CDR3 consists of 15 residues. The CDR3 loop is CASSRTSGDQETQYF. DNA of the CDR3: TGTGCCAGCAGCAGGACTAGCGGGGACCAAGAGACCCAGTACTTC.

The V gene is TRBV6-1, the J gene TRBJ2-7; 10 nucleotides line up with TRBD2. CDR1 is MNHNS and CDR2 is SASEGT in the germline V gene. J was trimmed by 5 bases and V by 8 bases; bases with no gene match: 9. CDR3 length: 14 amino acids. The CDR3 reads CASSLAGDTHEQYF. CDR3 nucleotides: TGTGCCAGCTCCCTAGCGGGAGACACCCACGAGCAGTACTTC.

The V gene is TRBV18, the J gene TRBJ2-7; 12 bases map to TRBD1. CDR3 length equals 14 residues. Trimming cost V 3 bases and J 6 bases; bases outside gene matches: 3. From germline, CDR1 is KGHSH and CDR2 LQKENI. For the CDR3, the DNA is TGTGCCAGCTCACCGGGGACAGGGGGCGCCGAGCAGTACTTC. Translation: CASSPGTGGAEQYF. The entire variable domain, with the rest obtained from reference TRBV18 and TRBJ2-7, is as follows: NAGVMQNPRHLVRRRGQEARLRCSPMKGHSHVYWYRQLPEEGLKFMVYLQKENIIDESGMPKERFSAEFPKEGPSILRIQQVVRGDSAAYFCASSPGTGGAEQYFGPGTRLTVT.

There are a few counts of this clone. One end of the junction fails to match germline, which may point to a read error. This sequence joins TRBV7-7 and TRBJ2-2; 9 positions match TRBD2. Germline lookup yields CDR1 SSHAT and CDR2 FNYEAQ (reference sequence). This CDR3 is 16 amino acids long. CDR3 amino acids: CASSQAGGANTGELFF. The CDR3 DNA sequence: TGTGCTAGCAGCCAAGCGGGAGGCGCGAACACCGGGGAGCTGTTTTTT.

The rearrangement uses TRBV5-1 and TRBJ1-1, with a possible D match to TRBD1 (6 bases). Germline CDR1 and CDR2: SGHRS and YFSETQ. The CDR3 extends over 14 amino acids. Trimming pared 6 bases from V and 5 bases from J, leaving 17 bases between. CDR3 region: CASTMGTGRTEAFF. The DNA for the CDR3 is TGCGCCAGCACCATGGGAACAGGGCGAACTGAAGCTTTCTTT.

The chain links TRBV5-1 to TRBJ1-5, with 9 positions matching TRBD1. V lost 4 bases, J lost 6 bases, and 8 bases stayed unmatched. Germline CDR1 SGHRS, CDR2 YFSETQ. This CDR3 comprises 15 residues. CDR3 in DNA: TGCGCCAGCAGCGTCACAGGGGGCTACGGTCAGCCCCAGCATTTT. Its translation is CASSVTGGYGQPQHF.

In this sample, this clone turned up a few times. The chain uses TRBV2 and TRBJ2-2; weak D call: TRBD1 (6 bases). The V end lost 0 bases, the J end lost 1 base, and 9 bases lay between the germline ends. The length of the CDR3 is 16 residues. Germline V gene sequence: CDR1 SNHLY, CDR2 FYNNEI. The CDR3 region is CASSEAWGQNTGELFF. CDR3 sequence (DNA): TGTGCCAGCAGTGAAGCTTGGGGACAGAACACCGGGGAGCTGTTTTTT.

The rearrangement joins TRBV19 to TRBJ2-1, with a weak D call TRBD2 (6 bases). Germline V gene data show CDR1 as LNHDA and CDR2 as SQIVND (reference sequence). CDR3 length: 14 residues. Trimming removed 5 bases at V and 6 bases at J, with 14 bases between. CDR3 sequence: CASSPRGLINEQFF. The CDR3 DNA reads as TGTGCCAGTAGTCCCCGGGGGTTAATCAATGAGCAGTTCTTC.

The V gene is TRBV10-2, the J gene TRBJ2-1; 9 nucleotides line up with TRBD2. The V segment lost 3 bases and the J segment 6 bases; nucleotides outside the gene matches: 12. This CDR3 comprises 17 residues. Germline V gene data show CDR1 as WSHSY and CDR2 as SAAADI. The CDR3 is CASSDIAGAPRGNEQFF. The CDR3 nucleotides read TGCGCCAGCAGTGATATAGCGGGAGCCCCGAGGGGCAATGAGCAGTTCTTC.

V usage is TRBV6-1 and J usage is TRBJ2-4, with 9 bases that match TRBD2. Germline assignment: CDR1 MNHNS and CDR2 SASEGT. The CDR3 runs to 14 residues. V lost 4 bases, J lost 7 bases, and 5 bases stayed unmatched. CDR3 DNA sequence: TGTGCCAGCAGTGGTAGCGGGAGCCGGAACATTCAGTACTTC. It specifies CASSGSGSRNIQYF.

A single count supports this clone. The J gene is TRBJ1-2, the V gene TRBV6-6; D not certain. V gave up 0 bases and J gave up 3 bases, with 8 bases separating them. Per the germline V gene, CDR1 is MNHNY and CDR2 is SVGAGI (reference sequence). CDR3 size: 14 residues. As DNA, the CDR3 is TGTGCCAGCAGTTACTCTCCCCGGGACTATGGCTACACCTTC. Amino acid sequence: CASSYSPRDYGYTF.

This clone was detected only a few times. The CDR3: CASSPDTSGANVLTF. The CDR3 nucleotides are TGTGCCAGCAGCCCAGACACCTCTGGGGCCAACGTCCTGACTTTC. The chain has TRBV7-9 and TRBJ2-6; D gene unclear. The CDR3 runs 15 residues. V lost 5 bases and J 0 bases, leaving 8 bases between the germline ends. In germline, CDR1 is SEHNR, CDR2 FQNEAQ (reference sequence). Drawing the rest from reference TRBV7-9 and TRBJ2-6, the complete variable domain is DTGVSQNPRHKITKRGQNVTFRCDPISEHNRLYWYRQTLGQGPEFLTYFQNEAQLEKSRLLSDRFSAERPKGSFSTLEIQRTEQGDSAMYLCASSPDTSGANVLTFGAGSRLTVL.

The CDR3 DNA is TGTGCCAGCAGCTTGGAGGGTAGCCTCTCTGGAAACACCATATATTTT. As protein: CASSLEGSLSGNTIYF. The genes are TRBV7-9 and TRBJ1-3; D is ambiguous. Per germline, CDR1 SEHNR and CDR2 FQNEAQ (reference sequence). This CDR3 is 16 amino acids long. The ends were cut back, 3 bases at V and 0 bases at J, with 12 bases in the middle.

This chain links TRBV7-3 with TRBJ1-1; TRBD1 is a possible D gene (5 bases). Germline V gene lookup returns CDR1 SGHTA and CDR2 FQGTGA. The CDR3 covers 17 residues. The V gene lost 1 base and the J gene lost 1 base, with 16 bases spanning the gap. The chain's CDR3 is CASSLIRLGQGNTEAFF. DNA of the CDR3: TGTGCCAGCAGCTTAATACGCCTGGGGCAGGGGAACACTGAAGCTTTCTTT.